This record covers a single T cell receptor (beta chain). Primers included in the PCR were 60 Vbeta and 13 Jbeta primers. Assay: immunoSEQ multiplex PCR; the TCRdb copy retains only in-frame clones and omits some. The sample shows more than 110,000 clones, 80% of them seen only once. Germline assignment: CDR1 SGHNT and CDR2 YYREEE (reference sequence). The CDR3 is 16 residues long. J gave up 0 bases and V 4 bases, and 6 bases lay outside the gene matches. These data originate in a study of cytomegalovirus exposure and HLA in healthy donors. The V gene is TRBV5-4, the J gene TRBJ1-1; TRBD1 agrees at 10 bases. The sequencing sample was made of PBMCs. The origin of this receptor is a man aged 45 to 65 in good health and CMV-seronegative. The CDR3 sequence is CASSTGTGAMNTEAFF. CDR3 sequence (DNA): TGTGCCAGCAGCACGGGGACAGGGGCCATGAACACTGAAGCTTTCTTT.